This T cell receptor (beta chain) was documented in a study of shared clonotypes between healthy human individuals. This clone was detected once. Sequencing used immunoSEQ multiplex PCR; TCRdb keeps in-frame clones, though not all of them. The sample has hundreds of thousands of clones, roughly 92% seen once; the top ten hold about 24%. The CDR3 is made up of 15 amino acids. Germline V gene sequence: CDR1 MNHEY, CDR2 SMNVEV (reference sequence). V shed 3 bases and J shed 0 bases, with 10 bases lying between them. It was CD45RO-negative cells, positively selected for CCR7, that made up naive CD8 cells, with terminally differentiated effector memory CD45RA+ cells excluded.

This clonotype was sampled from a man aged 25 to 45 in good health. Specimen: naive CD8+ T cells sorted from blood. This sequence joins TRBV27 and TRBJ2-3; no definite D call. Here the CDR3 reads CASSFYFGSTDTQYF. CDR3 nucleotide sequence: TGTGCCAGCAGTTTTTACTTCGGGAGCACAGATACGCAGTATTTT.